This TCR beta chain stems from a study of blood T cell repertoires in COVID-19. Study at large: T cells, B-cell-depleted T cells, or PBMCs provided the cDNA or gDNA that served as material.

Participants spanned ages about 18 to 90 years and resided in 20 to 25 US areas. Cohort assignment relied on participant-reported clinical history. Germline V gene data show CDR1 as KGHSH and CDR2 as LQKENI. The V end lost 3 bases, the J end lost 5 bases, and 4 bases lay between the germline ends. CDR3 size: 11 residues. Per the study methods: Estimates of nucleated cell counts were drawn from the amplification of reference gene primers. Assay: immunoSEQ multiplex PCR; the TCRdb copy retains only in-frame clones and omits some. Clonal size and the V and J genes are those of that table, whereas D and trimming came from the DNA. The data contain around 340,000 clones, 70% to 90% of them singletons.

The rearrangement joins TRBV18 to TRBJ1-1; no definite D call. The sequence was collected from a woman aged 40 to 49 with acute COVID-19. What was sequenced was PBMCs or T cells enriched from blood (not recorded which). The CDR3 DNA reads as TGTGCCAGCTCACCCAGGACTGAAGCTTTCTTT. It is translated as CASSPRTEAFF.